This T cell receptor beta chain was recovered during a study of T cells after yellow fever vaccination. Points from the study as a whole: Clonotypes shared by both compartments, CD4 and CD8, made up a small share. Though it reached lower strength, the secondary response hit its peak faster, day 5 versus 15.

Template-switching 5'RACE yielded the TCR cDNA; a universal primer site and UMIs were added in the process. TCRdb used MiXCR to reprocess the 5' RACE reads, holding one entry per CDR3 protein. The profile shows some 300,000 distinct CDR3 sequences, around 10% of them singletons. Trimming took off 5 bases at V and 3 bases at J, with 8 bases between the two ends. There are 12 residues in the CDR3. Germline V gene lookup returns CDR1 SGHRS and CDR2 YFSETQ. This clonotype came up many times. Its target is unknown. The clonotype comes from a man younger than 35 who received the YFV17D yellow fever vaccine. The material sequenced was CD4+ T cells sorted from PBMCs, taken 5 days after the yellow fever booster vaccination. The chain carries TRBV5-1 and TRBJ1-1; perhaps TRBD1 as D (6 bases). CDR3 protein: CASRRQDTEAFF. The CDR3 coding sequence is TGCGCCAGCAGGCGACAGGACACTGAAGCTTTCTTT.